This T cell receptor beta chain was recorded in a study of OX40 agonist ivuxolimab in advanced cancers. The wider study: Mean age approximately 61 years, range about 20 to 79; 82.7% male.

Comment on this clone: Its antigen is unidentified.

Findings and limits, study-wide: The authors did not determine the antigen specificity of the expanded peripheral T cells.

Blood samples were obtained at baseline, cycle 4 day 1, and cycle 7 day 1. The CDR3 is 14 residues long. In germline, CDR1 is SNHLY, CDR2 FYNNEI. With V trimmed by 5 bases and J by 5 bases, 4 bases remained unmatched. Some clones are missing from TCRdb's copy, which holds only in-frame ones; the method was immunoSEQ multiplex PCR. Found here are approximately 63,000 clones, 80% to 90% of them singletons; the top ten hold around 6.5%. This sequence joins TRBV2 and TRBJ2-2, with TRBD2 identical over 8 bases. The sample consisted of CD4+ or CD8+ T cells sorted from blood, taken in a trial of the OX40 agonist ivuxolimab. The sequence was obtained from an adult with an advanced solid tumor such as melanoma, head and neck, liver or kidney cancer. The CDR3 here is CASSPLAGTGELFF. DNA for the CDR3: TGTGCCAGCAGTCCTCTAGCGGGTACCGGGGAGCTGTTTTTT.